This TCR beta chain was sequenced during a study of PD-L1 blockade in urothelial cancer. Notes on the study in general: Pretreatment clonality of the blood TCR repertoire below the median was predictive of superior survival.

CDR1 is SGHNT and CDR2 is YENEEA in the germline V gene. CDR3 length: 13 residues. Between the trimmed V and J ends, which lost 1 base and 8 bases, there was a span of 9 bases. This clone was found a few times. As yet, its antigen is unknown. Sequencing used immunoSEQ multiplex PCR; TCRdb keeps in-frame clones, though not all of them. The repertoire holds over 45,000 clones, with 70% to 90% as singletons. The source of this sequence is a man aged 50 or older with urothelial cancer. The sequenced sample was PBMCs, obtained around atezolizumab (anti-PD-L1) treatment. V is TRBV11-3 and J is TRBJ2-1; tentative D call: TRBD1 (5 bases). CDR3: CASSLGWGDEQFF. The CDR3 bases are TGTGCCAGCAGCTTAGGGTGGGGCGATGAGCAGTTCTTC.